The rows below give T cell receptor beta chains drawn from one sample of a study of cytomegalovirus exposure and HLA in healthy donors. Here immunoSEQ multiplex PCR was the method, and the copy in TCRdb shows in-frame clones only, minus some. This table holds about 64,000 clones, roughly two thirds found once. Sequenced material: PBMCs. Receptor source: a male donor in good health and CMV-seropositive. Both conserved end residues are part of each CDR3. D genes are given only for firm matches. Some rows mark clone size as missing; the rest say once, few, many or name a class of expanded clone.

>TRBD2|NA|15|TRBV5-1|TRBJ2-5
TGCGCCAGCAGCTTGGGACAGCGGGGGCGGGAGACCCAGTACTTC
CASSLGQRGRETQYF
>TRBD2|few|14|TRBV6-5|TRBJ2-3
TGTGCCAGCAGTTTCGGGGGGGGCGGGGATACGCAGTATTTT
CASSFGGGGDTQYF
>NA|NA|14|TRBV7-2|TRBJ2-5
TGTGCCAGCAGCTTAGCGGGCCAGCAAGAGACCCAGTACTTC
CASSLAGQQETQYF
>NA|NA|13|TRBV18|TRBJ1-4
TGTGCCAGCTCAGCAGGCGGGCCTGAAAAACTGTTTTTT
CASSAGGPEKLFF
>TRBD2|few|14|TRBV11-2|TRBJ2-2
TGTGCCAGCAGCCGAGCGGGGAGAACCGGGGAGCTGTTTTTT
CASSRAGRTGELFF
>NA|few|13|TRBV19|TRBJ2-2
TGTGCCATGAGGGGGGGGCACACCGGGGAGCTGTTTTTT
CAMRGGHTGELFF
>TRBD1|NA|16|TRBV11-2|TRBJ1-4
TGTGCCAGCAGCACACAGGGGGTTAGGACTAATGAAAAACTGTTTTTT
CASSTQGVRTNEKLFF
>NA|NA|17|TRBV7-6|TRBJ1-5
TGTGCCAGCACCAACCTGTGCCCGCGGGGGGCGAGCCAGCCCCAGCATTTT
CASTNLCPRGASQPQHF
>TRBD1|NA|15|TRBV30|TRBJ2-7
TGTGCCTGGAGTCGTCCCGGGACAGGGACCTACGAGCAGTACTTC
CAWSRPGTGTYEQYF
>NA|NA|15|TRBV28|TRBJ1-1
TGTGCCAGCAGTCCCTTGACAGTTTTGAACACTGAAGCTTTCTTT
CASSPLTVLNTEAFF
>TRBD2|NA|16|TRBV18|TRBJ2-7
TGTGCCAGCTCGCAGACTAGCGGGAGGGCCGCATCCGAGCAGTACTTC
CASSQTSGRAASEQYF
>TRBD1|NA|15|TRBV6-1|TRBJ1-5
TGTGCCAGCAGCCCTTTACAGGGGGTTGGACAGCCCCAGCATTTT
CASSPLQGVGQPQHF
>NA|NA|14|TRBV5-1|TRBJ2-3
TGCGCCAGCAGCCCTCAGGCAGACACAGATACGCAGTATTTT
CASSPQADTDTQYF
>NA|NA|13|TRBV6-1|TRBJ1-5
TGTGCCAGCAGTGAAAGAGATAATCAGCCCCAGCATTTT
CASSERDNQPQHF
>NA|NA|16|TRBV5-5|TRBJ2-7
TGTGCCAGCAGCCTCCGGTGGGGGCTCGATCCCTACGAGCAGTACTTC
CASSLRWGLDPYEQYF
>TRBD2|NA|14|TRBV5-1|TRBJ2-5
TGCGCCAGCAGCCAGCCGGGGGGGGAGGAGACCCAGTACTTC
CASSQPGGEETQYF
>TRBD1|NA|17|TRBV6-4|TRBJ1-5
TGTGCCAGCAGTGACCGGGACAGGGGGCGCAGCAATCAGCCCCAGCATTTT
CASSDRDRGRSNQPQHF
>NA|NA|15|TRBV19|TRBJ2-7
TGTGCCAGTAGTATAGTTCGCGGAGGCTCGTACGAGCAGTACTTC
CASSIVRGGSYEQYF
>NA|NA|12|TRBV6-5|TRBJ1-2
TGTGCCAGCAGTCCGGCCGGGGTTGGCTACACCTTC
CASSPAGVGYTF
>NA|NA|15|TRBV6-1|TRBJ2-2
TGTGCCAGCAGTGTCTTGTTCGCGAACACCGGGGAGCTGTTTTTT
CASSVLFANTGELFF
>TRBD1|NA|16|TRBV10-3|TRBJ1-1
TGTGCCATCAGTGATGGGGGGACAGGGTTGATTACTGAAGCTTTCTTT
CAISDGGTGLITEAFF
>NA|NA|15|TRBV7-9|TRBJ2-1
TGTGCCAGCAGCTTGTGGAGGAGCTCCTACAATGAGCAGTTCTTC
CASSLWRSSYNEQFF
>TRBD1|NA|16|TRBV19|TRBJ1-1
TGTGCCAGTAGTAGCATTCCGGGACAGAGGAACACTGAAGCTTTCTTT
CASSSIPGQRNTEAFF
>NA|NA|15|TRBV6-5|TRBJ1-4
TGTGCCAGCAGTTACGGGGGCAAGGCAAATGAAAAACTGTTTTTT
CASSYGGKANEKLFF
>NA|NA|13|TRBV7-9|TRBJ1-2
TGTGCCAGCAGTGGGTCGCGGAGCTATGGCTACACCTTC
CASSGSRSYGYTF
>TRBD2|NA|16|TRBV2|TRBJ2-1
TGTGCCAGCAGTCCATCCAGCGGGAGAGGCTACAATGAGCAGTTCTTC
CASSPSSGRGYNEQFF
>NA|once|12|TRBV6-1|TRBJ1-5
TGTGCCAGCATGGACTGGGATCAGCCCCAGCATTTT
CASMDWDQPQHF
>TRBD1|NA|15|TRBV7-2|TRBJ1-1
TGTGCCAGCAGCCCTCAGACAGGGGTTGACACTGAAGCTTTCTTT
CASSPQTGVDTEAFF
>TRBD2|NA|19|TRBV7-2|TRBJ2-1
TGTGCCAGCAGATCTGGACTAGCGGGGGGGAAAAGCTCCTACAATGAGCAGTTCTTC
CASRSGLAGGKSSYNEQFF
>NA|NA|16|TRBV7-9|TRBJ1-3
TGTGCCAGCAGTTTGACAGGCCCACACTCTGGAAACACCATATATTTT
CASSLTGPHSGNTIYF
>NA|NA|12|TRBV28|TRBJ1-1
TGTGCCAGCAGGGCAGGGGATCCTGAAGCTTTCTTT
CASRAGDPEAFF
>NA|NA|14|TRBV7-8|TRBJ1-6
TGTGCCAGCAGCCGGAGCTCCTATAATTCACCCCTCCACTTT
CASSRSSYNSPLHF
>TRBD2|NA|16|TRBV7-2|TRBJ2-3
TGTGCCAGCAGCTTTAGTCTAGCGGGGGCCGCAGATACGCAGTATTTT
CASSFSLAGAADTQYF
>NA|NA|15|TRBV27|TRBJ2-7
TGTGCCAGCAGTGCATCCGGACACTCGTACTACGAGCAGTACTTC
CASSASGHSYYEQYF
>TRBD2|once|14|TRBV6-5|TRBJ2-3
TGTGCCAGCAGTACCCGGGAGGGCCTAGATACGCAGTATTTT
CASSTREGLDTQYF
>TRBD2|NA|16|TRBV9|TRBJ2-3
TGTGCCAGCAGCCCCCTCGGACTAGCGGGGTCAGATACGCAGTATTTT
CASSPLGLAGSDTQYF
>TRBD1|many|15|TRBV6-1|TRBJ1-2
TGTGCCAGCAACCCCATGACAGGGGGCGGCTATGGCTACACCTTC
CASNPMTGGGYGYTF
>TRBD2|NA|14|TRBV2|TRBJ2-1
TGTGCCACTGAGAGCGGGGGGTTTTACAATGAGCAGTTCTTC
CATESGGFYNEQFF
>TRBD2|NA|16|TRBV4-2|TRBJ2-1
TGTGCCAGCAGCCAATCCGGGACTAGGGGGGGAAATGAGCAGTTCTTC
CASSQSGTRGGNEQFF
>TRBD1|NA|15|TRBV7-2|TRBJ2-5
TGTGCCAGCAGCCGACAGGGATTATTACAAGAGACCCAGTACTTC
CASSRQGLLQETQYF
>TRBD2|NA|15|TRBV30|TRBJ2-1
TGTGCCTGGAGTGCGAGCGGGAGCTCCTACAATGAGCAGTTCTTC
CAWSASGSSYNEQFF
>NA|NA|14|TRBV7-9|TRBJ2-7
TGTGCCAGCAGCCCGGACAGAAGTAGTTACGAGCAGTACTTC
CASSPDRSSYEQYF
>NA|NA|16|TRBV6-6|TRBJ2-3
TGTGCCACTAACAAAGTCGGGGTCTCCCAAACAGATACGCAGTATTTT
CATNKVGVSQTDTQYF
>NA|few|14|TRBV5-5|TRBJ2-7
TGTGCCAGCAGCTTGGCCCCCAGCGGGTACGAGCAGTACTTC
CASSLAPSGYEQYF
>NA|few|14|TRBV18|TRBJ2-6
TGTGCCAGCTCACCTCTCCCTGGGGCCAACGTCCTGACTTTC
CASSPLPGANVLTF
>NA|NA|16|TRBV15|TRBJ2-5
TGTGCCACCAGCAGAGATCGAGGGTTGGGGCAAGAGACCCAGTACTTC
CATSRDRGLGQETQYF
>NA|few|14|TRBV9|TRBJ1-4
TGTGCCAGCAGCATCCATGCAACTAATGAAAAACTGTTTTTT
CASSIHATNEKLFF
>TRBD2|NA|15|TRBV18|TRBJ2-7
TGTGCCAGCTCACCACCGGGGGGGTGGTCCTACGAGCAGTACTTC
CASSPPGGWSYEQYF
>TRBD2|once|15|TRBV6-5|TRBJ2-7
TGTGCCAGCAGGGGGGGGACTAGCGGAAATTACGAGCAGTACTTC
CASRGGTSGNYEQYF
>TRBD1|NA|16|TRBV7-8|TRBJ1-1
TGTGCCAGCAGCGCACAAGGGGGCCTCATGAACACTGAAGCTTTCTTT
CASSAQGGLMNTEAFF
>TRBD2|NA|17|TRBV4-1|TRBJ2-1
TGCGCCAGCAGCCTACAACCGAGAGCGGGGGGCCCCAATGAGCAGTTCTTC
CASSLQPRAGGPNEQFF